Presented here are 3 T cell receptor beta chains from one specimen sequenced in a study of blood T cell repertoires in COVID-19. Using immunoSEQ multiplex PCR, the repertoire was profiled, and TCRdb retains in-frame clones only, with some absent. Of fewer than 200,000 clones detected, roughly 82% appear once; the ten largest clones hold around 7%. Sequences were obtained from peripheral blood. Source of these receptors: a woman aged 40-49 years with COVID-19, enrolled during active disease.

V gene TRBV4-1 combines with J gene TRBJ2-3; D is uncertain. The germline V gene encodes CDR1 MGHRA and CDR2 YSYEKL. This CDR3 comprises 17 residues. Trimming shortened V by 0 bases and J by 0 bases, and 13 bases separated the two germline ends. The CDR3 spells CASSQDKQITSTDTQYF. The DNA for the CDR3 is TGCGCCAGCAGCCAAGATAAACAGATAACTAGCACAGATACGCAGTATTTT.

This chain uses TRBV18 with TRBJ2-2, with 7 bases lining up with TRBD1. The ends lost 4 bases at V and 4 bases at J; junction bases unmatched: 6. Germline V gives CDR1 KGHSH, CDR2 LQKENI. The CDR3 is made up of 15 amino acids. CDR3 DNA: TGTGCCAGCTCACGCTCCGACAGGGCCACCGGGGAGCTGTTTTTT. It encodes CASSRSDRATGELFF.

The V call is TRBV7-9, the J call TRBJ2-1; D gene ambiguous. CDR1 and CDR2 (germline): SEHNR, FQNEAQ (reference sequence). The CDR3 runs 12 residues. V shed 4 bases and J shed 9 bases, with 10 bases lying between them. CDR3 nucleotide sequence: TGTGCCAGCAGCTACGCTCGGAGTGAGCAGTTCTTC. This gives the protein CASSYARSEQFF.